This T cell receptor beta chain is from a study of blood T cell repertoires in COVID-19. Cohort 3 recovery required two negative PCRs, clearance, or symptom resolution. This CDR3 contains 15 residues. Trimming took 6 bases from V and 3 from J; bases not matched to a gene: 9. Germline V gives CDR1 MNHEY, CDR2 SVGAGI. Profiled with immunoSEQ multiplex PCR; TCRdb holds only in-frame clones, not every one. The profile shows about 270,000 clones, approximately 86% of them singletons. V and J are TRBV6-5 and TRBJ2-7; TRBD1 agrees at 9 bases. The origin of this receptor is a woman aged 18-29 years who had recovered from COVID-19. Specimen: PBMCs or T cells enriched from blood (not recorded which). The CDR3 sequence: CASSSGQGRFYEQYF. The CDR3 DNA reads TGTGCCAGCAGCTCGGGACAGGGCCGCTTCTACGAGCAGTACTTC.